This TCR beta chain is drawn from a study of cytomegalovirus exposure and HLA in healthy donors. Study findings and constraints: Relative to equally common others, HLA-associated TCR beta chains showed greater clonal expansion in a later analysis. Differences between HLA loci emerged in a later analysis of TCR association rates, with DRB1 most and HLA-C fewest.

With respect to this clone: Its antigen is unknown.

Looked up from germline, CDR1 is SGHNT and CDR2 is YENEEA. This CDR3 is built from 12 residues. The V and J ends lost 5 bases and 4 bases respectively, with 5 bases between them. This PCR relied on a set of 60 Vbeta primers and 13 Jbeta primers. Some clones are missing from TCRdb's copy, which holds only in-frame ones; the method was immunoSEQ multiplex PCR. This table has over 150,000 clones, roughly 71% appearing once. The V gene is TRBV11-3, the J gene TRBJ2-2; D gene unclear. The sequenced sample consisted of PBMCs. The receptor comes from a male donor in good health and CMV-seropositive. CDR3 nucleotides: TGTGCCAGCAGCCCCGGCACCGGGGAGCTGTTTTTT. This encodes CASSPGTGELFF.